Included here is one T cell receptor (beta chain) sequence, with context. Its matching antigen is unknown. The method was immunoSEQ multiplex PCR; TCRdb's version includes in-frame clones alone and lacks a portion of them. The data show about 100,000 clones, 85% to 90% seen once. The CDR3 consists of 15 residues. Germline V lookup: CDR1 MDHEN, CDR2 SYDVKM. Trimming cost V 6 bases and J 4 bases, with 18 bases left between them. The data belong to a study of identifying expanded T cells in peripheral blood. Study-wide results and limits: Technical replicates showed around 1.1 changed clones; around 2 weeks 15 to 20; four weeks 19.

During the collection period, no donor immune events like infections were recorded. Input material: blood. The chain has TRBV28 and TRBJ1-2; unclear D gene. The source of this sequence is a person aged 18 to 70 in good health. The CDR3 region has the DNA TGTGCCAGCAGGGAATCAGCTCAAAGGGCCTATGGCTACACCTTC. Its protein product is CASRESAQRAYGYTF.